This T cell receptor beta chain was sequenced during a study of radiotherapy plus CTLA-4 blockade in lung cancer. For the study at large: Around 18% of enrolled patients responded objectively, and more than 25% had disease control.

Germline-derived CDR1 and CDR2 are GTSNPN and SVGIG (reference sequence). The CDR3 covers 11 residues. Ipilimumab-mediated CTLA-4 blockade plus focal radiation was given to patients having chemo-refractory metastatic non-small-cell lung cancer. Produced via immunoSEQ multiplex PCR; TCRdb's table is partial and in-frame only. The data hold 85,000 to 130,000 clones, with around 85% observed a single time. This chain joins TRBV30 and TRBJ2-2; 11 bases line up with TRBD2. The receptor's source is a human donor with non-small cell lung cancer that progressed on radiotherapy plus ipilimumab. Some clones in this sample may be carry-over from other donors' samples. The specimen was peripheral blood, collected from a patient treated with radiotherapy plus ipilimumab. The CDR3 DNA follows: TGTGCTAGCGGGGGGGCCGGGGAGCTGTTTTTT. Protein product: CASGGAGELFF.